Listed below are T cell receptor beta chains from one sample, sequenced in a study of T cell responses to AZD1222 COVID-19 vaccine. The protocol was immunoSEQ multiplex PCR, while the TCRdb copy is restricted to in-frame clones and leaves out a portion. The sample has about 97,000 clones; 70% to 90% are singletons. The specimen was peripheral blood, collected on day 0 of AZD1222 vaccination. These receptors were taken from an adult in good health. CDR3s include the opening cysteine and the closing phenylalanine or tryptophan. The D gene is left open where the match is weak. Clone size is given for some rows only: seen once, a few or many times, or a class if the clone is expanded.

J gene: TRBJ1-5; V gene: TRBV5-1; D gene: TRBD1; clone size: NA; CDR3 DNA: TGCGCCAGCAGCGCTACAGGGGGATATCAGCCCCAGCATTTT; CDR3 protein: CASSATGGYQPQHF
J gene: TRBJ1-1; V gene: TRBV20-1; D gene: NA; clone size: NA; CDR3 DNA: TGCAGTGCTAGTGAGGACATGAACACTGAAGCTTTCTTT; CDR3 protein: CSASEDMNTEAFF
J gene: TRBJ1-1; V gene: TRBV18; D gene: NA; clone size: NA; CDR3 DNA: TGTGCCAGCTCACCGGCGGGCAGGAACACTGAAGCTTTCTTT; CDR3 protein: CASSPAGRNTEAFF
J gene: TRBJ1-4; V gene: TRBV21-1; D gene: NA; clone size: few; CDR3 DNA: TGTGCCAGCAGCAAAGTGCGGGGCCTGAGTGAAAAACTGTTTTTT; CDR3 protein: CASSKVRGLSEKLFF
J gene: TRBJ1-4; V gene: TRBV12-3/TRBV12-4; D gene: NA; clone size: NA; CDR3 DNA: TGTGCCAGCAGTTTCCAGAGTGAAAAACTGTTTTTT; CDR3 protein: CASSFQSEKLFF
J gene: TRBJ2-7; V gene: TRBV19; D gene: TRBD2; clone size: NA; CDR3 DNA: TGTGCCAGTAGACCAACTAGCGCGAAACCCTACGAGCAGTACTTC; CDR3 protein: CASRPTSAKPYEQYF
J gene: TRBJ1-4; V gene: TRBV19; D gene: NA; clone size: NA; CDR3 DNA: TGTGCCAGTAGCCTCCCCCGGGACGGAATTAATGAAAAACTGTTTTTT; CDR3 protein: CASSLPRDGINEKLFF
J gene: TRBJ2-2; V gene: TRBV13; D gene: TRBD2; clone size: NA; CDR3 DNA: TGTGCCAGCAGCCCCCTGGCCGGCGGGGGGATTACCGGGGAGCTGTTTTTT; CDR3 protein: CASSPLAGGGITGELFF
J gene: TRBJ1-1; V gene: TRBV11-2; D gene: TRBD1; clone size: NA; CDR3 DNA: TGTGCCAGCAGTCAAGACAGGGCTATAGGTGAAGCTTTCTTT; CDR3 protein: CASSQDRAIGEAFF
J gene: TRBJ1-2; V gene: TRBV10-1; D gene: NA; clone size: NA; CDR3 DNA: TGCGCCAGCAGTGACAAATATGGCTACACCTTC; CDR3 protein: CASSDKYGYTF
J gene: TRBJ1-5; V gene: TRBV3-1/TRBV3-2; D gene: NA; clone size: NA; CDR3 DNA: TGTGCCAGCAGCTACGGTCCGGTGGGGCAGCCCCAGCATTTT; CDR3 protein: CASSYGPVGQPQHF
J gene: TRBJ2-7; V gene: TRBV6-1; D gene: NA; clone size: few; CDR3 DNA: TGTGCCAGCAGTGAAATCTACGAGCAGTACTTC; CDR3 protein: CASSEIYEQYF
J gene: TRBJ2-1; V gene: TRBV28; D gene: NA; clone size: NA; CDR3 DNA: TGTGCCAGCAGTTTCGGGCAGGGGATGAAGGATGAGCAGTTCTTC; CDR3 protein: CASSFGQGMKDEQFF
J gene: TRBJ1-6; V gene: TRBV19; D gene: TRBD1; clone size: NA; CDR3 DNA: TGTGCCAGTAGCCAGGACAGGCGTGATTCACCCCTCCACTTT; CDR3 protein: CASSQDRRDSPLHF
J gene: TRBJ2-7; V gene: TRBV7-2; D gene: NA; clone size: NA; CDR3 DNA: TGTGCCAGCAGCTTATCAACCTACGAGCAGTACTTC; CDR3 protein: CASSLSTYEQYF
J gene: TRBJ2-6; V gene: TRBV3-1/TRBV3-2; D gene: TRBD1; clone size: NA; CDR3 DNA: TGTGCCAGCAGCCACCCGGGACAGGGGTCTGGGGCCAACGTCCTGACTTTC; CDR3 protein: CASSHPGQGSGANVLTF
J gene: TRBJ1-1; V gene: TRBV12-3/TRBV12-4; D gene: NA; clone size: NA; CDR3 DNA: TGTGCCAGCAGTCTCTGGACGCACTCTGAAGCTTTCTTT; CDR3 protein: CASSLWTHSEAFF
J gene: TRBJ2-1; V gene: TRBV6-5; D gene: NA; clone size: NA; CDR3 DNA: TGTGCCACCGCCGGGACCGGACAACTCGATGAGCAGTTCTTC; CDR3 protein: CATAGTGQLDEQFF
J gene: TRBJ2-1; V gene: TRBV15; D gene: TRBD2; clone size: NA; CDR3 DNA: TGTGCCACCAGCGGCGGGGGCTCCTACAATGAGCAGTTCTTC; CDR3 protein: CATSGGGSYNEQFF
J gene: TRBJ1-1; V gene: TRBV28; D gene: TRBD1; clone size: NA; CDR3 DNA: TGTGCCAGCAGTGCCGACAGGGGGGCTCTTAACACTGAAGCTTTCTTT; CDR3 protein: CASSADRGALNTEAFF
J gene: TRBJ2-7; V gene: TRBV4-3; D gene: NA; clone size: NA; CDR3 DNA: TGCGCCAGCAGCCAAGTTACAGGGCGTAAGCAGTACTTC; CDR3 protein: CASSQVTGRKQYF
J gene: TRBJ2-3; V gene: TRBV21-1; D gene: NA; clone size: NA; CDR3 DNA: TGTGCCAGCGGAGCTCAGGGGACAGATACGCAGTATTTT; CDR3 protein: CASGAQGTDTQYF
J gene: TRBJ1-1; V gene: TRBV6-5; D gene: NA; clone size: NA; CDR3 DNA: TGTGCCAGCAGTCCCCTCCGGCAGGGAGGAGTAGCTTTCTTT; CDR3 protein: CASSPLRQGGVAFF
J gene: TRBJ1-2; V gene: TRBV6-2/TRBV6-3; D gene: TRBD1; clone size: NA; CDR3 DNA: TGTGCCAGCAGTCGACAGGGGACAAACTATGGCTACACCTTC; CDR3 protein: CASSRQGTNYGYTF
J gene: TRBJ1-6; V gene: TRBV30; D gene: NA; clone size: NA; CDR3 DNA: TGTGCCTGGAGGACAGTTTATAATTCACCCCTCCACTTT; CDR3 protein: CAWRTVYNSPLHF
J gene: TRBJ1-5; V gene: TRBV11-2; D gene: TRBD1; clone size: NA; CDR3 DNA: TGTGCCAGCAGCTTAAGAGGTGGGACAGCTAACGACCAGCCCCAGCATTTT; CDR3 protein: CASSLRGGTANDQPQHF
J gene: TRBJ2-7; V gene: TRBV6-6; D gene: NA; clone size: NA; CDR3 DNA: TGTGCCAGCAGTGACAGTTACTACGAGCAGTACTTC; CDR3 protein: CASSDSYYEQYF
J gene: TRBJ1-2; V gene: TRBV5-4; D gene: NA; clone size: NA; CDR3 DNA: TGTGCCAGCAGCTTGAGCGGACAAGCCTATGGCTACACCTTC; CDR3 protein: CASSLSGQAYGYTF
J gene: TRBJ1-2; V gene: TRBV2; D gene: NA; clone size: few; CDR3 DNA: TGTGCCAGCAGTGGAGGACTTTCCTATGGCTACACCTTC; CDR3 protein: CASSGGLSYGYTF
J gene: TRBJ2-3; V gene: TRBV4-1; D gene: NA; clone size: NA; CDR3 DNA: TGCGCCAGCAGCCCCGCTACCGGTAGCCCAGATACGCAGTATTTT; CDR3 protein: CASSPATGSPDTQYF
J gene: TRBJ2-1; V gene: TRBV9; D gene: NA; clone size: NA; CDR3 DNA: TGTGCCAGCAGCGTTTTCGGGACTGATAACAATGAGCAGTTCTTC; CDR3 protein: CASSVFGTDNNEQFF
J gene: TRBJ1-1; V gene: TRBV3-1/TRBV3-2; D gene: NA; clone size: NA; CDR3 DNA: TGTGCCAGCAGAAAACGACAGACGACAAACACTGAAGCTTTCTTT; CDR3 protein: CASRKRQTTNTEAFF
J gene: TRBJ1-6; V gene: TRBV11-2; D gene: NA; clone size: NA; CDR3 DNA: TGTGCCAGCAGCTTAGAGTATAATTCACCCCTCCACTTT; CDR3 protein: CASSLEYNSPLHF
J gene: TRBJ2-6; V gene: TRBV6-4; D gene: NA; clone size: NA; CDR3 DNA: TGTGCCAGCAGTGACGTTGGGAACTCTGGGGCCAACGTCCTGACTTTC; CDR3 protein: CASSDVGNSGANVLTF
J gene: TRBJ2-6; V gene: TRBV10-3; D gene: NA; clone size: NA; CDR3 DNA: TGTGCCATCATGAAGACAGGCGCCTCTGGGGCCAACGTCCTGACTTTC; CDR3 protein: CAIMKTGASGANVLTF
J gene: TRBJ1-6; V gene: TRBV5-5; D gene: TRBD1; clone size: NA; CDR3 DNA: TGTGCCAGCAGCCCGACCAGGACAGGGAGTTCACCCCTCCACTTT; CDR3 protein: CASSPTRTGSSPLHF
J gene: TRBJ2-1; V gene: TRBV24-1; D gene: NA; clone size: NA; CDR3 DNA: TGTGCCACCAGTGAACAGTTAGGAACACGGTTCTTC; CDR3 protein: CATSEQLGTRFF
J gene: TRBJ1-2; V gene: TRBV5-1; D gene: NA; clone size: NA; CDR3 DNA: TGCGCCAGCAGCTTGGGGCCTCCCTCTGGCTACACCTTC; CDR3 protein: CASSLGPPSGYTF
J gene: TRBJ1-4; V gene: TRBV19; D gene: TRBD1; clone size: NA; CDR3 DNA: TGTGCCAGTAGTACCGAGGGACAGCGGCCTAATGAAAAACTGTTTTTT; CDR3 protein: CASSTEGQRPNEKLFF
J gene: TRBJ2-2; V gene: TRBV30; D gene: TRBD1; clone size: NA; CDR3 DNA: TGTGCCTGGTACAGGGGTTCAGTGTCCGGGGAGCTGTTTTTT; CDR3 protein: CAWYRGSVSGELFF
J gene: TRBJ1-5; V gene: TRBV29-1; D gene: TRBD1; clone size: NA; CDR3 DNA: TGCAGCGCAGCCACCGGGACAGGGGATCAGCCCCAGCATTTT; CDR3 protein: CSAATGTGDQPQHF
J gene: TRBJ1-3; V gene: TRBV7-3; D gene: NA; clone size: NA; CDR3 DNA: TGTGCCAGCAGTAGCAGGCCTGGAAACACCATATATTTT; CDR3 protein: CASSSRPGNTIYF
J gene: TRBJ2-7; V gene: TRBV7-8; D gene: NA; clone size: once; CDR3 DNA: TGTGCCAGCAGCTCCCGGGACCGCTACGAGCAGTACTTC; CDR3 protein: CASSSRDRYEQYF
J gene: TRBJ1-1; V gene: TRBV5-4; D gene: NA; clone size: NA; CDR3 DNA: TGTGCCAGCAGGATAGACAGGTACACTGAAGCTTTCTTT; CDR3 protein: CASRIDRYTEAFF
J gene: TRBJ2-1; V gene: TRBV3-1/TRBV3-2; D gene: TRBD1; clone size: NA; CDR3 DNA: TGTGCCAGCAGCCCTACCGGGACAGGGGATCCAAATGAGCAGTTCTTC; CDR3 protein: CASSPTGTGDPNEQFF
J gene: TRBJ2-3; V gene: TRBV9; D gene: TRBD2; clone size: NA; CDR3 DNA: TGTGCCAGCAGCGTAGCAGCGGGGGTAAATACGCAGTATTTT; CDR3 protein: CASSVAAGVNTQYF
J gene: TRBJ2-7; V gene: TRBV28; D gene: NA; clone size: NA; CDR3 DNA: TGTGCCAGCAGTGAAAGGGCCCTGGAGCAGTACTTC; CDR3 protein: CASSERALEQYF